This TCR beta chain was found in a study of neurological immune-mediated disorders. General study findings and limits: The absence of any CDR3 amino acid sequence shared by expanded clones across subjects suggests that repertoires were private in all groups.

As to time point: technical triplicate 1. Unsorted libraries used 2 million PBMCs kept at -80 degrees C. This clonotype was detected many times. What it binds is unknown. The cDNA came from 5'RACE, which used 10-nucleotide random UMIs. MiXCR was run by TCRdb on the 5' RACE reads, yielding one entry per CDR3 protein. This sample carries fewer than 45,000 distinct CDR3 sequences, 11% of them seen once, and the ten largest clones take 3% to 4.5%. The TCR was taken from a man in his 60s with HTLV-1-associated myelopathy (HAM/TSP). The specimen sequenced was PBMCs.

In nucleotides, the CDR3 is TGTGCCAGCAGCTTATCCTACGAGCAGTACTTC. Its translation: CASSLSYEQYF. The chain uses TRBV7-9 and TRBJ2-7, with D unresolved. The germline V and J ends were trimmed by 2 bases and 1 base, with 0 bases remaining between them. This CDR3 contains 11 residues. In germline, CDR1 is SEHNR, CDR2 FQNEAQ (reference sequence).